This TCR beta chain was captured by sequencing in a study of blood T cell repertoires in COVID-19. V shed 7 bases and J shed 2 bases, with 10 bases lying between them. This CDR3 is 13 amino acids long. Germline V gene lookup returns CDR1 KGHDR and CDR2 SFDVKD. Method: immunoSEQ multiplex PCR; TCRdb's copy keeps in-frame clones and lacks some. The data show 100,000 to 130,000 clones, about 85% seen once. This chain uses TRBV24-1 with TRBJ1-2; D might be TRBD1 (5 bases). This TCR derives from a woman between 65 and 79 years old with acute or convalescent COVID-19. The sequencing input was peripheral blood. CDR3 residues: CATRARGNYGYTF. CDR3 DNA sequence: TGTGCCACCAGAGCACGGGGGAACTATGGCTACACCTTC.